The 10 T cell receptor beta chains reported below all come from one sample, sequenced in a study of T-cell reconstitution after alpha-beta-depleted transplantation in children. The TCRbeta library incorporated unique molecular identifiers. MiXCR, run by TCRdb on the PCR reads, gives a single entry per CDR3 protein. This sample has hundreds of thousands of distinct CDR3 sequences, with around 13% found just once. Specimen: PBMCs from the stem cell graft donor, collected from the stem cell graft. Every receptor here comes from a human donor who donated a stem cell graft to a child with acute lymphoblastic leukemia.

On this clonotype: A much larger clone differs by one base, so this may be a read error. The chain recombines TRBV7-2 with TRBJ2-7; the D gene could be TRBD1 or TRBD2 (5 bases each). Trimming removed 4 bases at V and 5 bases at J, with 18 bases between. Germline lookup yields CDR1 SGHTA and CDR2 FQGNSA. The CDR3 totals 15 residues. The CDR3 is CASSSLGRAPDEQYF. CDR3 in DNA: TGTGCCAGCAGCTCCCTGGGGCGGGCCCCCGACGAGCAGTACTTC.

This clonotype occurred many times. This chain uses TRBV5-1 with TRBJ1-3, with D tentatively TRBD1 (5 bases). From germline, CDR1 is SGHRS and CDR2 YFSETQ. V dropped 3 bases and J dropped 0 bases, with 10 bases sitting between them. The CDR3 spans 15 residues. The CDR3 here is CASSSSGGSGNTIYF. In nucleotides, the CDR3 is TGCGCCAGCAGCTCTTCGGGGGGCTCTGGAAACACCATATATTTT.

This clonotype was recorded at least ten times. The chain is built from TRBV7-9 and TRBJ1-1; D is unresolved. Trimming pared 7 bases from V and 1 base from J, leaving 19 bases between. Looked up from germline, CDR1 is SEHNR and CDR2 is FQNEAQ (reference sequence). The CDR3 loop spans 16 amino acids. The CDR3 reads CASTPMSGRTNTEAFF. The CDR3, as DNA: TGTGCCAGCACCCCTATGAGCGGGCGGACGAACACTGAAGCTTTCTTT.

This clonotype has at least ten counts. V and J are TRBV25-1 and TRBJ1-3; 7 positions agree with TRBD1. CDR1 is MGHDK and CDR2 is SYGVNS in the germline V gene. V was pared by 4 bases and J by 5 bases, with 14 bases of the junction left unmatched. The CDR3 is made up of 17 amino acids. The CDR3, as DNA: TGTGCCAGCAGTGGACCTCGGACAGGAGGTTTTAGAAACACCATATATTTT. This translates into CASSGPRTGGFRNTIYF.

This clonotype has ten or more counts. The CDR3 sequence is CASSQIRGQYF. In DNA, the CDR3 is TGTGCCAGCAGCCAAATCAGAGGACAGTACTTC. The genes are TRBV12-3 or TRBV12-4 and TRBJ2-7; no firm D call. The CDR3 covers 11 residues. Between the trimmed V and J ends, which lost 6 bases and 10 bases, there was a span of 13 bases.

Ten or more counts support this clonotype. This chain connects TRBV28 to TRBJ2-7; 9 nucleotides align to TRBD1. The CDR3 extends over 15 amino acids. Germline V CDR1 and CDR2: MDHEN, SYDVKM. V shed 7 bases and J 6 bases; nucleotides not matched to a gene: 13. CDR3 sequence reads: CASTFGDRDYPEQYF. The CDR3 DNA reads TGTGCCAGCACTTTCGGGGACAGGGATTACCCCGAGCAGTACTTC. The full variable domain, in which reference TRBV28 and TRBJ2-7 provide the parts outside the CDR3, is DVKVTQSSRYLVKRTGEKVFLECVQDMDHENMFWYRQDPGLGLRLIYFSYDVKMKEKGDIPEGYSVSREKKERFSLILESASTNQTSMYLCASTFGDRDYPEQYFGPGTRLTVT.

A remark on this clonotype: A much larger clone is a single base away; this may be a read error. The V and J genes are TRBV11-2 and TRBJ2-7; D could derive from TRBD1 or TRBD2 (6 bases each). CDR3 size: 18 residues. The V gene's germline CDR1 is SGHAT and CDR2 FQNNGV. The V gene lost 10 bases and the J gene lost 6 bases, with 34 bases spanning the gap. The CDR3 DNA sequence: TGTGCCACCTCGCGGGAACAGGGTATTGGTTGGATAAGAGCCGAGCAGTACTTC. It specifies CATSREQGIGWIRAEQYF.

The genes are TRBV7-9 and TRBJ1-2, with a tentative D call TRBD1 (6 bases). V shed 4 bases and J shed 14 bases, with 14 bases lying between them. The CDR3 spans 11 residues. Germline lookup yields CDR1 SEHNR and CDR2 FQNEAQ (reference sequence). CDR3 nucleotides: TGTGCCAGCAGCTCAGGACAGCCGTATACCTTC. It specifies CASSSGQPYTF.

On this clonotype itself: One junction end does not reproduce the germline sequence, and a read error may be involved. J is TRBJ2-4 and V is TRBV6-2 or TRBV6-3; 7 bases match TRBD2. CDR1 and CDR2 from the germline V gene are MNHEY and SVGEGT. The CDR3 runs 18 residues. The CDR3: CASSYQSGDVLAKNSQYF. The CDR3, as DNA: TGTGCCAGCAGTTACCAAAGCGGGGACGTACTAGCCAAAAACAGTCAGTACTTC.

This clonotype was seen ten or more times. The chain links TRBV7-2 to TRBJ1-1, with 7 nucleotides matching TRBD1. The CDR3 runs 13 residues. V trimming: 7 bases; J trimming: 4 bases; junction bases outside the gene matches: 6. Germline-derived CDR1 and CDR2 are SGHTA and FQGNSA. The DNA of the CDR3 is TGTGCCAGCACCGACAGGGTTACCACTGAAGCTTTCTTT. Translated: CASTDRVTTEAFF.